This paragraph covers one T cell receptor (beta chain) sequence. The antigen is not known. The CDR3 spans 18 residues. Method: immunoSEQ multiplex PCR; TCRdb's copy keeps in-frame clones and lacks some. The table lists over 65,000 clones, around 95% of them singletons, with 18% in the top ten. The sample comes from a study of siplizumab effects on memory and regulatory T cells. Study-wide results and limits: Naive T cells appeared more diverse than memory cells and seemed to be major alloresponse contributors.

Sequencing was performed on CD8+ T cells sorted from blood. This receptor was identified in a human donor in good health. The chain couples TRBV21-1 to TRBJ2-7. TRBV21-1 is given as a pseudogene. In nucleotides, the CDR3 is TGTGCCAGCAGGAGCAGGGGGGTTCTAGCGGATAGCTCCTACGAGCAGTACTTC. Its protein is CASRSRGVLADSSYEQYF.